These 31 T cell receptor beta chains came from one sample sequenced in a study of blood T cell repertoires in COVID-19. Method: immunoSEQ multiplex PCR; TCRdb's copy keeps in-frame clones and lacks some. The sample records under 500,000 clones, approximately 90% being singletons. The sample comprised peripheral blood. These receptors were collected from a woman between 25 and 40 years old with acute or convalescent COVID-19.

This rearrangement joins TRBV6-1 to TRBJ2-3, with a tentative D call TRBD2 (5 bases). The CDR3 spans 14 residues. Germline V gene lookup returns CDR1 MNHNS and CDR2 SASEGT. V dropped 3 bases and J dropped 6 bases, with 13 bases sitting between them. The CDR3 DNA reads TGTGCCAGCAGTGAGGCCCGGCGCGGGGATACGCAGTATTTT. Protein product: CASSEARRGDTQYF.

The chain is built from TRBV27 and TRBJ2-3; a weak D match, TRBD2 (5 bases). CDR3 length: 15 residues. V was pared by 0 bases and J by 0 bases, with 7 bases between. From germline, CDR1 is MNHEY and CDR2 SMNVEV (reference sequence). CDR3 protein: CASSLSPGSTDTQYF. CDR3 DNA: TGTGCCAGCAGTTTATCCCCGGGGAGCACAGATACGCAGTATTTT.

For the CDR3, the DNA is TGTGCTAGTGGTTCGCGGGAGCGCGAACAAGAGACCCAGTACTTC. Protein product: CASGSREREQETQYF. The V and J genes are TRBV12-5 and TRBJ2-5; 7 nucleotides match TRBD2. This CDR3 region has 15 residues. Trimming at V came to 4 bases and at J to 2 bases, leaving 7 bases not matched to a gene. Germline-derived CDR1 and CDR2 are LGHNT and FRNRAP.

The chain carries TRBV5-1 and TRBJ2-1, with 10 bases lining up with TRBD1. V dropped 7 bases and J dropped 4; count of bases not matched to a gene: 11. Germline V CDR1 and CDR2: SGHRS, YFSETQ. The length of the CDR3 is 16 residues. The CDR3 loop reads CASRNSGTGEYNEQFF. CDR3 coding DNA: TGCGCCAGCCGAAATTCGGGGACAGGGGAATACAATGAGCAGTTCTTC.

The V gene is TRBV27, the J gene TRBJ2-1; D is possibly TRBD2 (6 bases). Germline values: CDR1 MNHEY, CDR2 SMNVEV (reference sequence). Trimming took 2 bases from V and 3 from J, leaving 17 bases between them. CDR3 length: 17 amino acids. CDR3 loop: CASSLTPQRVDYNEQFF. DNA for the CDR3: TGTGCCAGCAGTTTAACCCCCCAGCGGGTGGACTACAATGAGCAGTTCTTC.

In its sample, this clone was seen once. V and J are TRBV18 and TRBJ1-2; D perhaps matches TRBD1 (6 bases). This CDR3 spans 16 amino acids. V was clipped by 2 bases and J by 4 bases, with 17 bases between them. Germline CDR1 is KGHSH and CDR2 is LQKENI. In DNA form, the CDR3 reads TGTGCCAGCTCACCAGTTGAGGGGGTCGGCGGCTATGGCTACACCTTC. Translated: CASSPVEGVGGYGYTF.

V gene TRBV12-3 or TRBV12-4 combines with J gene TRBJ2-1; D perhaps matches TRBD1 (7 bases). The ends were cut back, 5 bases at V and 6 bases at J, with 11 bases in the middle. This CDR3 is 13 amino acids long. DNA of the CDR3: TGTGCCAGCAGTCAGCAGGGGGGCAATGAGCAGTTCTTC. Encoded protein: CASSQQGGNEQFF.

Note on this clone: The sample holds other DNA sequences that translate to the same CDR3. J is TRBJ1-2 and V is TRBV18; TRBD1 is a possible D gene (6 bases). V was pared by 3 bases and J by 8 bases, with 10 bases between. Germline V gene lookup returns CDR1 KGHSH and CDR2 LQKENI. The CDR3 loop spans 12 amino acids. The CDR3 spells CASSPGGGGYTF. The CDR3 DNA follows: TGTGCCAGCTCACCGGGCGGGGGCGGCTACACCTTC.

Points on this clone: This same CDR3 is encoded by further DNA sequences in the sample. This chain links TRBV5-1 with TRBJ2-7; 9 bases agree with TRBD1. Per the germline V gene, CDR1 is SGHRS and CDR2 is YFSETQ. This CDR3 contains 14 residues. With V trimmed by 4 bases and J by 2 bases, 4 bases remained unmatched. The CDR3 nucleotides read TGCGCCAGCAGCACCGGACAGGGGACCTACGAGCAGTACTTC. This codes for CASSTGQGTYEQYF. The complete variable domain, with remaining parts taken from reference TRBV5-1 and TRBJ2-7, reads KAGVTQTPRYLIKTRGQQVTLSCSPISGHRSVSWYQQTPGQGLQFLFEYFSETQRNKGNFPGRFSGRQFSNSRSEMNVSTLELGDSALYLCASSTGQGTYEQYFGPGTRLTVT.

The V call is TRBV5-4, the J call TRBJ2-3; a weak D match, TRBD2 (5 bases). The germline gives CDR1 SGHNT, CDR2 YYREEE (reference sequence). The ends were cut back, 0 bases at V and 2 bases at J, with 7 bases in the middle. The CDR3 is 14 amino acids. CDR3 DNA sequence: TGTGCCAGCAGCTTGGAGCGGCTCACAGATACGCAGTATTTT. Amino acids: CASSLERLTDTQYF.

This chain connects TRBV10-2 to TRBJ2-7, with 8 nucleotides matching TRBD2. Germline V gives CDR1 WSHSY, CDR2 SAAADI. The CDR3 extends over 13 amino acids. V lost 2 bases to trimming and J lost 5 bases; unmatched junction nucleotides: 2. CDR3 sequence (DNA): TGCGCCAGCAGTGAGAGGCGGGGGGACGAGCAGTACTTC. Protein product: CASSERRGDEQYF.

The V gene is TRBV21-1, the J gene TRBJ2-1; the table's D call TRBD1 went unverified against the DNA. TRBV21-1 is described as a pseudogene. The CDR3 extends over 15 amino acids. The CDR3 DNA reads TGTGCCAGCAGACCCGGGACAGGGACGTACAATGAGCAGTTCTTC. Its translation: CASRPGTGTYNEQFF.

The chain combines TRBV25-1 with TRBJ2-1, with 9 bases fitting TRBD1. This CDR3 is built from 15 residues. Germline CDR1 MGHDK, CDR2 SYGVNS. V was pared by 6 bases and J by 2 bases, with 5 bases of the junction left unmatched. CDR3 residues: CASRGTGPTYNEQFF. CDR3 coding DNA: TGTGCCAGCAGGGGGACAGGGCCCACCTACAATGAGCAGTTCTTC.

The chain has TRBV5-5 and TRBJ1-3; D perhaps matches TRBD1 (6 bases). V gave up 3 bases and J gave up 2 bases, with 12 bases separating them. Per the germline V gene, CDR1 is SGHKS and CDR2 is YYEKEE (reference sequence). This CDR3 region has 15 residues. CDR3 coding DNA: TGTGCCAGCAGCTCACAGGGTCTCACTGGAAACACCATATATTTT. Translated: CASSSQGLTGNTIYF.

The CDR3 sequence is CASSPGQGYYEQYF. In DNA form, the CDR3 reads TGTGCCAGCAGTCCGGGACAGGGGTACTACGAGCAGTACTTC. The chain recombines TRBV9 with TRBJ2-7; TRBD1 aligns across 10 bases. The germline V gene has CDR1 SGDLS and CDR2 YYNGEE. Unmatched junction bases numbered 5, after V lost 5 bases and J lost 3 bases. This CDR3 is 14 amino acids long.

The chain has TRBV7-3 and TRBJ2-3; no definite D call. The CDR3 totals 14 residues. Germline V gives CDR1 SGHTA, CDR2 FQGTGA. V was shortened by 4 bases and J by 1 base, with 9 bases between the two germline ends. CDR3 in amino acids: CASSSGFGTDTQYF. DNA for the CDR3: TGTGCCAGCAGCTCGGGTTTCGGCACAGATACGCAGTATTTT.

Here the CDR3 reads CASKDRNSPLHF. The CDR3 DNA follows: TGTGCCAGCAAGGACAGAAATTCACCCCTCCACTTT. This sequence joins TRBV6-5 and TRBJ1-6, with D perhaps TRBD1 (6 bases). The germline V and J ends were trimmed by 7 bases and 7 bases, with 8 bases remaining between them. The CDR3 sequence is 12 residues long. Germline V gives CDR1 MNHEY, CDR2 SVGAGI.

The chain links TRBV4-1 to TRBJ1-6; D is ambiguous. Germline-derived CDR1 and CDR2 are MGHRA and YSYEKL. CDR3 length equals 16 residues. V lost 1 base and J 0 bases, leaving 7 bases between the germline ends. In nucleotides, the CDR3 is TGCGCCAGCAGCCAAGGCGGGGTCTCCTATAATTCACCCCTCCACTTT. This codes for CASSQGGVSYNSPLHF.

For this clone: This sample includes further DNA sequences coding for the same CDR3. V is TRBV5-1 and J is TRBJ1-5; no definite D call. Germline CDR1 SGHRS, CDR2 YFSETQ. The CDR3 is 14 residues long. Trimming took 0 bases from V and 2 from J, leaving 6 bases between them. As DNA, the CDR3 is TGCGCCAGCAGCTTGGAGAGTGGCAATCAGCCCCAGCATTTT. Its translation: CASSLESGNQPQHF.

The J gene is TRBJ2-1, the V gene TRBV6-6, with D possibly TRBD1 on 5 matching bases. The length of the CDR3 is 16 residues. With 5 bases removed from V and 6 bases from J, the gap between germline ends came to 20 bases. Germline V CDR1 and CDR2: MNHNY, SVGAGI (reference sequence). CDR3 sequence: CASSPFGALDVNEQFF. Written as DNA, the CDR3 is TGTGCCAGCAGTCCCTTTGGGGCCCTAGACGTCAATGAGCAGTTCTTC.

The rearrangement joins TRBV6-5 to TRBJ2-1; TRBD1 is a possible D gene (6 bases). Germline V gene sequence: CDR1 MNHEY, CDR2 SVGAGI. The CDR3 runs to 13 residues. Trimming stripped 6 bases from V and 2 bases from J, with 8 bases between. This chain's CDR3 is CASSRDTYNEQFF. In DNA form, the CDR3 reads TGTGCCAGCAGCAGGGACACCTACAATGAGCAGTTCTTC.

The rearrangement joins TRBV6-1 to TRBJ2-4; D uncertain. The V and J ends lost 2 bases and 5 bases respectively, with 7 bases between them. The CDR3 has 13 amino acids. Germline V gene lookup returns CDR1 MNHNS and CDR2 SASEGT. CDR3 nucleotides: TGTGCCAGCAGTGAATTCGGTGAAAACATTCAGTACTTC. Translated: CASSEFGENIQYF.

The CDR3 region has the DNA TGTGCCAGCACGAGGGACAGTCATTTGAACACTGAAGCTTTCTTT. Its translation is CASTRDSHLNTEAFF. J is TRBJ1-1 and V is TRBV2, with 7 bases that match TRBD1. J lost 0 bases, V lost 7 bases, and 8 bases had no gene match. Germline CDR1 and CDR2: SNHLY and FYNNEI. This CDR3 contains 15 residues.

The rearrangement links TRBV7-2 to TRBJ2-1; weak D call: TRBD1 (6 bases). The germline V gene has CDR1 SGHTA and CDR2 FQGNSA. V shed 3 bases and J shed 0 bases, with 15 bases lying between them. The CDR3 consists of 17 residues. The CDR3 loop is CASSFQTGGSSYNEQFF. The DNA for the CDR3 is TGTGCCAGCAGCTTCCAGACAGGTGGAAGCTCCTACAATGAGCAGTTCTTC.

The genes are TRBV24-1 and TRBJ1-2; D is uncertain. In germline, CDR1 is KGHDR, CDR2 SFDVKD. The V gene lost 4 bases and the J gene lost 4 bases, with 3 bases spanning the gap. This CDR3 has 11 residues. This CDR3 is CATSDGYGYTF. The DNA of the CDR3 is TGTGCCACCAGTGACGGCTATGGCTACACCTTC.

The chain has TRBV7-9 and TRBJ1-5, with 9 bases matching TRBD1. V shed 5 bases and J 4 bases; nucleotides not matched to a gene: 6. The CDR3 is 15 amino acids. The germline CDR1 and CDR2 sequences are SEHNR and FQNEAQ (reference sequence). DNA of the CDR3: TGTGCCAGCAGCGAGCCCGGGACAGGGAATCAGCCCCAGCATTTT. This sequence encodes CASSEPGTGNQPQHF. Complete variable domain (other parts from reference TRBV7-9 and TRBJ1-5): DTGVSQNPRHKITKRGQNVTFRCDPISEHNRLYWYRQTLGQGPEFLTYFQNEAQLEKSRLLSDRFSAERPKGSFSTLEIQRTEQGDSAMYLCASSEPGTGNQPQHFGDGTRLSIL.

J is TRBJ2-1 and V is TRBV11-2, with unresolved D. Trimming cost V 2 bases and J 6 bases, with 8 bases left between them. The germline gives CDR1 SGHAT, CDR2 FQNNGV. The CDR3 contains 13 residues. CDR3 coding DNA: TGTGCCAGCAGCTTAAATTACGGCAATGAGCAGTTCTTC. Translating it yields CASSLNYGNEQFF.

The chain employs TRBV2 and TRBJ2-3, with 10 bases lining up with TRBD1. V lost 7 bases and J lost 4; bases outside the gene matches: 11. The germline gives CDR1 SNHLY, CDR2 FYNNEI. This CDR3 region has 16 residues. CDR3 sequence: CASTREETGGPDTQYF. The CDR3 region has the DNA TGTGCCAGCACCCGTGAAGAGACAGGGGGCCCAGATACGCAGTATTTT.

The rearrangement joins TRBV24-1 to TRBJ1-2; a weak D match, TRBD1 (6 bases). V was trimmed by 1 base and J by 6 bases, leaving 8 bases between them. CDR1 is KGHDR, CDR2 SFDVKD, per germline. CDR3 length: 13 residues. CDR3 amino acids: CATSDFGGHGYTF. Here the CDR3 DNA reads TGTGCCACCAGTGATTTTGGGGGCCATGGCTACACCTTC.

CDR3 sequence: CARGDRTEHSGANVLTF. The CDR3 DNA is TGTGCCAGGGGGGACAGGACCGAGCACTCTGGGGCCAACGTCCTGACTTTC. The J gene is TRBJ2-6, the V gene TRBV2, with TRBD1 matching over 8 bases. There are 17 residues in the CDR3. Trimming cost V 9 bases and J 0 bases; bases outside gene matches: 10. Germline values: CDR1 SNHLY, CDR2 FYNNEI.

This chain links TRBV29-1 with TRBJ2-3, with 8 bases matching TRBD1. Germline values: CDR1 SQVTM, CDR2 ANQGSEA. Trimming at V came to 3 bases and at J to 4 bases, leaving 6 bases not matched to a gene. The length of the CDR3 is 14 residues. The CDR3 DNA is TGCAGCGTTGATCTCAGACAGGGGCCAGATACGCAGTATTTT. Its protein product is CSVDLRQGPDTQYF.